The present T cell receptor beta chain was sequenced within a study of T cells in Graves' hyperthyroidism and ophthalmopathy. Study as a whole: Staff took peripheral blood when the initial diagnosis was made, before any treatment began.

TCR beta CDR3 sequences were amplified from RNA transcripts. The HTBI primer set was used in a first-round RT-PCR of the TCR CDR3. Each CDR3 protein is one row after TCRdb ran MiXCR on the multiplex PCR reads. The sample yields about 640,000 distinct CDR3 sequences, less than 25% seen once. This CDR3 contains 13 residues. J gave up 7 bases and V 6 bases, and 6 bases lay outside the gene matches. CDR1 is SEHNR, CDR2 FQNEAQ, per germline (reference sequence). As for this clonotype: Its matching antigen is unknown.

Study findings and constraints: A median about 6 months before onset, the model predicted ophthalmopathy.

The study included ophthalmopathy patients with Clinical Activity Score at least 3, NOSPECS grade at least 4 and duration under 3 months. This TCR was sampled from a man aged 25 to 40 with Graves' ophthalmopathy. Sequenced sample: blood. The chain has TRBV7-9 and TRBJ1-3, with 7 bases matching TRBD1. The CDR3 loop is CASRQGSGNTIYF. In DNA, the CDR3 is TGTGCCAGCAGACAGGGGAGCGGGAACACCATATATTTT.